This T cell receptor (beta chain) was observed in a study of beta chain features in type 1 diabetes. By way of CD45RO/CCR7/CD25/CD127/CD95/CD27, the CD4+ regulatory, stem cell-like memory, central memory and naive cells were sorted. TCRB transcripts that were expressed got sequenced, as all of the isolated RNA had been reverse transcribed. Assay used: immunoSEQ multiplex PCR; TCRdb lists only in-frame clones, some missing. The sample carries over 300,000 clones, around 9% recorded once. In this sample, this clone turned up a few times. Its antigen is still unknown. Germline CDR1 SGHNT, CDR2 YYREEE (reference sequence). The CDR3 is 17 amino acids. V was clipped by 4 bases and J by 2 bases; unmatched bases: 6. Findings and limits, study-wide: PCR might show a preference for shorter templates, equally across patients and controls. For patients, the naive, central memory and Treg TCRB repertoires appeared more alike than for healthy donors. TCRB CDR3s were moderately but significantly shorter in Type 1 diabetes patients in all four CD4+ subsets. There were fewer insertions and more deletions at the VDJ junctions of type 1 diabetes patients.

This receptor was taken from a man aged 25 to 40 with type 1 diabetes. Sequenced input: central memory CD4+ T cells from blood. The chain is built from TRBV5-4 and TRBJ2-3; TRBD2 matches 14 bases. As DNA, the CDR3 is TGTGCCAGCAGCCTTGGACTAGCGGGGGGAGACACAGATACGCAGTATTTT. Protein product: CASSLGLAGGDTDTQYF.